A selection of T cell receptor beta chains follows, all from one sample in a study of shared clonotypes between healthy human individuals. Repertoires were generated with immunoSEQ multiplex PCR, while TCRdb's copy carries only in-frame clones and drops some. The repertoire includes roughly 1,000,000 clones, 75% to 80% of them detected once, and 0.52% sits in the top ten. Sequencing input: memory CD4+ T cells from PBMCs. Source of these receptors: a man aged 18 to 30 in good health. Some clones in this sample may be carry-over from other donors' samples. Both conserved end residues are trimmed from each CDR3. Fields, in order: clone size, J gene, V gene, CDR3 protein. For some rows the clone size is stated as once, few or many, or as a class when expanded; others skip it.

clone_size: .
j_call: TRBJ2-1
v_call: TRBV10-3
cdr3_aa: AISPYEGGPGEQF

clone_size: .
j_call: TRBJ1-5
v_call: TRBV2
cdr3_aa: ASSVGQGANQPQH

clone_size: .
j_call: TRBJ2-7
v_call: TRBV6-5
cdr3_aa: ASRPGTGGLYEQY

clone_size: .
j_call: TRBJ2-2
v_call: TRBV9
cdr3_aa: ASSVGTSAFANTGELF

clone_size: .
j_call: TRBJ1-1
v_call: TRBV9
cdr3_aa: ASSVVAPGEAF

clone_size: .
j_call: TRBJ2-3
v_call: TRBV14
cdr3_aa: ASSLAGGHTQY

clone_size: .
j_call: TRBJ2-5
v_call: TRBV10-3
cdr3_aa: AISAPGGEETQY

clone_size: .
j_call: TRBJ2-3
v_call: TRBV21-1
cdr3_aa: ASSPRGTDTQY

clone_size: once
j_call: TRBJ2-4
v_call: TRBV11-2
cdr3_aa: ASSSWGGENIQY

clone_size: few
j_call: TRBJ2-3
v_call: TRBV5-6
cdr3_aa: ASSLVMSTDTQY

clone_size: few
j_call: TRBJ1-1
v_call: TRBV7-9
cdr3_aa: ASSFYRGNTEAF

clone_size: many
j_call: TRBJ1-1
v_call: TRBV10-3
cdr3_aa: AISGSPGLNTEAF

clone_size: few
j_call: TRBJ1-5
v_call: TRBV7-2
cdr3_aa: ASSSGTVPQH

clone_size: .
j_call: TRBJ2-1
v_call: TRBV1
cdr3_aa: TSSQDYKGQAPSEQF

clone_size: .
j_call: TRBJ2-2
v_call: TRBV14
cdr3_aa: ATATGTGELF

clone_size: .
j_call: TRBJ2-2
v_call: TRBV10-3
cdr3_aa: AISVTGELF

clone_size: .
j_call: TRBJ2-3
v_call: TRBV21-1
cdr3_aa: ASSLGRPGADTQY

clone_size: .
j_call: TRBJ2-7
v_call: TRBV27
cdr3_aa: ASSLPPGEFSGEQY

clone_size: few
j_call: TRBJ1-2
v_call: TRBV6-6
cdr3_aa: ASSYKAGNYGYT

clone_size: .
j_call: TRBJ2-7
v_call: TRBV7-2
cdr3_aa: ASSGGTGTGYSYEQY

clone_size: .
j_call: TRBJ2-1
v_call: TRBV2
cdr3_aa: ASSPGRAGNEQF

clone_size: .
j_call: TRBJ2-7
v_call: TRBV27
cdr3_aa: ASRQDRVHEQY

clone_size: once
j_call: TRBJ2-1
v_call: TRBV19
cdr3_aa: ASSISKSGGGAEQF

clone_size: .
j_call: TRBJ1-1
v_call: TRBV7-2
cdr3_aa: ASSWDSNTEAF

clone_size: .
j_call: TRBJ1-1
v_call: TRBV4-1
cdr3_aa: ASSPLRLNTEAF

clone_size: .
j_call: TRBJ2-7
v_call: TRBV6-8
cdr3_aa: ASSQSGQDSGYEQY

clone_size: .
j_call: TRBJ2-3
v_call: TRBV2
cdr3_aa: ASRGGLSTDTQY

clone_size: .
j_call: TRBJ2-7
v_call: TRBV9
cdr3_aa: ASSVATSSRVGEQY

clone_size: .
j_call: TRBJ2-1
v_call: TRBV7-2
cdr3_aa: ASSSAGIYNEQF

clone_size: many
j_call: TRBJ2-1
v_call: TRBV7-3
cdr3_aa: ASSPGLAFYNEQF

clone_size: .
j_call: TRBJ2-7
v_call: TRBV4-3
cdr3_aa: ASSRALTGFTYEQY

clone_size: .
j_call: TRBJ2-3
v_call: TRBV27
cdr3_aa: ASSDRGTDTQY

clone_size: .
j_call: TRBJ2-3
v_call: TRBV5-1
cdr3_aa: ASSVQAPDTQY

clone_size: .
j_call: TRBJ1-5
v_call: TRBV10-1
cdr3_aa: ASSDGSGGQPQH

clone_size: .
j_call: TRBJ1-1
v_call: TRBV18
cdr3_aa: ASSLTDRTEAF

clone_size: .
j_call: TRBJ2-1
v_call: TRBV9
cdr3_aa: ASSVEVGLGSYNEQF

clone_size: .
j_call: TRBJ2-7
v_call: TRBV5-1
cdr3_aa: ASSLAGLAGGPGEQY

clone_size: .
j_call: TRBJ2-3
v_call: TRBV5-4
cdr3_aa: ASSPGAADTQY

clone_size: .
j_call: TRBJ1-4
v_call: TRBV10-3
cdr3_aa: AISEFVEGKLF

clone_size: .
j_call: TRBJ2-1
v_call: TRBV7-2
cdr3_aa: ASSTGRGWGNEQF

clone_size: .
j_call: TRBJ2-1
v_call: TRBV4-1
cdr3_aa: ASSLGVAGGFGGEQF

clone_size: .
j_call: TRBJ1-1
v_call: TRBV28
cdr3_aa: ASSFRDTEAF